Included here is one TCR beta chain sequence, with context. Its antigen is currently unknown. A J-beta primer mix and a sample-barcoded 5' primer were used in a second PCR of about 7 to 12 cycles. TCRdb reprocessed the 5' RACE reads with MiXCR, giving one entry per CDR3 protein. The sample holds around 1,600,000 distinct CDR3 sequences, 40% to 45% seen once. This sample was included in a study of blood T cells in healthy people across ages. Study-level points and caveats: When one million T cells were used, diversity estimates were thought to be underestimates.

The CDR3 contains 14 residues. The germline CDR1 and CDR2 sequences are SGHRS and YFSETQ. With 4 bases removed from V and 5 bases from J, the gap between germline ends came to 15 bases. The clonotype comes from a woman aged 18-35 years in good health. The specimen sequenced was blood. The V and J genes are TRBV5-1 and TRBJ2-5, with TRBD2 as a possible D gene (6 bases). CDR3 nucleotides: TGCGCCAGCAGCCGGGACGGAGGGATGGAGACCCAGTACTTC. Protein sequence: CASSRDGGMETQYF.